This T cell receptor beta chain was recorded in a study of cytotoxic CD8 clonotypes in ibrutinib-treated CLL. Sequencing used immunoSEQ multiplex PCR; TCRdb keeps in-frame clones, though not all of them. The sample comprises approximately 100,000 clones, 58% of which are singletons, and around 37% rests with the top ten. The CDR3 consists of 19 residues. In germline, CDR1 is LNHNV, CDR2 YYDKDF (reference sequence). V gave up 6 bases and J gave up 0 bases, with 23 bases separating them. This specimen consisted of PBMCs, obtained after 24 months of ibrutinib treatment. The chain couples TRBV15 to TRBJ1-4; D gene ambiguous. The sequence came from a human donor with chronic lymphocytic leukemia. The CDR3 reads CATRAERGRKTATNEKLFF. For the CDR3, the DNA is TGTGCCACCAGAGCCGAACGTGGACGGAAGACTGCAACTAATGAAAAACTGTTTTTT.